This T cell receptor (beta chain) was identified in a study of blood T cell repertoires in COVID-19. TCRdb keeps only in-frame clones here, not all; method: immunoSEQ multiplex PCR. The sample lists more than 95,000 clones, just over 90% occurring once. This CDR3 region has 13 residues. Trimming left V 4 bases short and J 7 bases short, with 16 bases between. Germline values: CDR1 GTSNPN, CDR2 SVGIG (reference sequence). The genes are TRBV30 and TRBJ1-2; maybe TRBD1 (6 bases). The source is a man aged 55 to 69 with acute or convalescent COVID-19. The sequenced sample was peripheral blood. CDR3 in DNA: TGTGCCTGGACCACTGCAGGGGACCGTGGCTACACCTTC. Its translation is CAWTTAGDRGYTF.